Listed here are 30 T cell receptor beta chains from one sample, sequenced in a study of cytomegalovirus exposure and HLA in healthy donors. 13 Jbeta primers and 60 Vbeta primers were used for the PCR. Data came from immunoSEQ multiplex PCR; TCRdb stores just in-frame clones and leaves some out. This table holds about 170,000 clones, around 77% found once. The specimen sequenced was PBMCs. These receptor sequences come from a female donor in good health and CMV-seronegative.

The chain is built from TRBV5-6 and TRBJ1-3; a possible D gene is TRBD1 (5 bases). Trimming cost V 1 base and J 0 bases, with 8 bases left between them. The CDR3 runs to 15 residues. Germline V CDR1 and CDR2: SGHDT, YYEEEE. Here the CDR3 DNA reads TGTGCCAGCAGCTTGTACAGGACCTCTGGAAACACCATATATTTT. This codes for CASSLYRTSGNTIYF.

The chain carries TRBV5-1 and TRBJ2-3, with unresolved D. Germline V lookup: CDR1 SGHRS, CDR2 YFSETQ. CDR3 length: 15 amino acids. Trimming took off 4 bases at V and 6 bases at J, with 18 bases between the two ends. The CDR3 nucleotides read TGCGCCAGCAGCCCCCCGCTCCCTTCCGGGGATACGCAGTATTTT. Protein product: CASSPPLPSGDTQYF.

V gene TRBV27 combines with J gene TRBJ1-6; 8 nucleotides match TRBD1. Germline loops: CDR1 MNHEY, CDR2 SMNVEV (reference sequence). V lost 6 bases and J lost 7; bases outside the gene matches: 8. The CDR3 spans 15 residues. The CDR3 protein is CASSPYWDRNSPLHF. The CDR3 DNA reads as TGTGCCAGCAGCCCCTATTGGGACAGGAATTCACCCCTCCACTTT.

V usage is TRBV18 and J usage is TRBJ1-5; D might be TRBD1 (5 bases). The length of the CDR3 is 14 residues. V was trimmed by 1 base and J by 7 bases, leaving 11 bases between them. Germline CDR1 reads KGHSH; CDR2 reads LQKENI. Here the CDR3 reads CASSPQGLSQPQHF. CDR3 nucleotides: TGTGCCAGCTCACCACAGGGGCTCAGCCAGCCCCAGCATTTT.

The genes are TRBV25-1 and TRBJ2-3; possible D gene TRBD1, 6 bases. Germline V CDR1 and CDR2: MGHDK, SYGVNS. The V gene lost 6 bases and the J gene lost 2 bases, with 12 bases spanning the gap. The length of the CDR3 is 14 residues. CDR3 sequence reads: CASRGQFSTDTQYF. CDR3 coding DNA: TGTGCCAGCAGAGGACAGTTTTCCACAGATACGCAGTATTTT.

V usage is TRBV30 and J usage is TRBJ1-3; D remains unclear. This CDR3 has 13 residues. Germline CDR1 is GTSNPN and CDR2 is SVGIG (reference sequence). The V end was cut by 1 base, the J end by 0 bases, with 4 bases between. The CDR3 region has the DNA TGTGCCTGGAGTGCAGTCTCTGGAAACACCATATATTTT. Its protein is CAWSAVSGNTIYF.

The chain has TRBV18 and TRBJ2-1; TRBD2 matches at 11 bases. Germline-derived CDR1 and CDR2 are KGHSH and LQKENI. Germline trimming cut 5 bases from V and 8 bases from J; bases unmatched to any gene: 8. There are 15 residues in the CDR3. CDR3: CASSSKLAGDHEQFF. The DNA of the CDR3 is TGTGCCAGCTCATCCAAACTAGCGGGAGACCATGAGCAGTTCTTC.

The V call is TRBV5-4, the J call TRBJ1-3; TRBD1 might be the D (5 bases). The CDR3 is 15 amino acids. V shed 0 bases and J shed 1 base, with 8 bases lying between them. CDR1 SGHNT and CDR2 YYREEE come from the germline V gene (reference sequence). CDR3 nucleotide sequence: TGTGCCAGCAGCTTGGCGGGGGGTTCTGGAAACACCATATATTTT. It encodes CASSLAGGSGNTIYF.

The sample holds a few counts of this clone. This chain connects TRBV10-1 to TRBJ2-2; 11 bases fit TRBD2. V shed 9 bases, J shed 1 base, and the junction held 1 base outside the gene matches. Germline V gene data show CDR1 as WNHNN and CDR2 as SYGVQD (reference sequence). The CDR3 has 14 amino acids. The DNA for the CDR3 is TGCGCCAGTGGGACTAGCGGGAACACCGGGGAGCTGTTTTTT. Translation: CASGTSGNTGELFF.

This clone was counted a few times. The CDR3 protein is CASSQPGLVDDEQFF. The CDR3 DNA reads as TGTGCCAGCAGCCAACCGGGACTAGTGGACGATGAGCAGTTCTTC. This chain joins TRBV14 and TRBJ2-1; 8 nucleotides match TRBD2. Trimming removed 2 bases from V and 8 bases from J; junction bases left unmatched: 8. Germline CDR1 SGHDN, CDR2 FVKESK. The CDR3 loop spans 15 amino acids.

The chain carries TRBV28 and TRBJ2-7, with 9 nucleotides matching TRBD1. V trimming: 6 bases; J trimming: 4 bases; junction bases outside the gene matches: 4. The CDR3 runs 13 residues. Germline V gene lookup returns CDR1 MDHEN and CDR2 SYDVKM. This chain's CDR3 is CASSRQGGYEQYF. Here the CDR3 DNA reads TGTGCCAGCAGCCGACAGGGGGGTTACGAGCAGTACTTC.

This clone was seen a handful of times. The chain couples TRBV5-6 to TRBJ1-2; perhaps TRBD1 as D (5 bases). The CDR3 has 13 residues. Trimming left V 6 bases short and J 4 bases short, with 13 bases between. CDR1 SGHDT and CDR2 YYEEEE come from the germline V gene. For the CDR3, the DNA is TGTGCCAGCATCCTAGACAGACGCTATGGCTACACCTTC. This codes for CASILDRRYGYTF. Together with reference TRBV5-6 and TRBJ1-2, the CDR3 gives the full variable domain: DAGVTQSPTHLIKTRGQQVTLRCSPKSGHDTVSWYQQALGQGPQFIFQYYEEEERQRGNFPDRFSGHQFPNYSSELNVNALLLGDSALYLCASILDRRYGYTFGSGTRLTVV.

The V call is TRBV7-9, the J call TRBJ2-3; D remains unclear. V lost 5 bases to trimming and J lost 4 bases, with 10 bases between them. The CDR3 totals 13 residues. Germline loops: CDR1 SEHNR, CDR2 FQNEAQ (reference sequence). The CDR3 protein is CASSLDPADTQYF. The CDR3 DNA reads TGTGCCAGCAGCCTAGACCCGGCAGATACGCAGTATTTT.

This clone was detected only once. The chain couples TRBV2 to TRBJ2-5; the D gene is possibly TRBD1 (6 bases). TRBJ2-7 explains the end of the DNA better; the J call may be wrong. Germline lookup yields CDR1 SNHLY and CDR2 FYNNEI. This CDR3 has 14 residues. DNA for the CDR3: TGTGCCAGCAGTTTTTACAGGGACACCTACGAGCAGTACTTC. Amino acids: CASSFYRDTYEQYF.

The chain has TRBV29-1 and TRBJ2-5; 10 bases fit TRBD2. Near its end, the DNA agrees better with TRBJ2-7, so the J call may be wrong. Germline values: CDR1 SQVTM, CDR2 ANQGSEA. The CDR3 is made up of 14 amino acids. CDR3 protein: CSVWESGGVYEQYF. The CDR3 region has the DNA TGCAGCGTTTGGGAGAGCGGGGGGGTATACGAGCAGTACTTC.

This clone was seen only a few times. V gene TRBV6-5 combines with J gene TRBJ2-3; D gene unclear. CDR1 and CDR2 (germline): MNHEY, SVGAGI. V lost 6 bases and J lost 6, with 10 bases in between. The length of the CDR3 is 12 residues. Written as DNA, the CDR3 is TGTGCCAGCAGCCCGAACTTGGATACGCAGTATTTT. Residues: CASSPNLDTQYF.

The chain has TRBV6-1 and TRBJ1-2, with TRBD1 matching over 9 bases. CDR3 size: 15 residues. The V and J ends lost 1 base and 2 bases, in that order; junction bases with no gene match: 2. Germline values: CDR1 MNHNS, CDR2 SASEGT. The CDR3 loop reads CASSEGTGANYGYTF. The CDR3, as DNA: TGTGCCAGCAGTGAAGGGACAGGGGCCAACTATGGCTACACCTTC.

This CDR3 is CASSIRSGDYGYTF. CDR3 bases: TGTGCCAGTAGTATTAGGTCAGGGGACTATGGCTACACCTTC. The gene calls are TRBV19 and TRBJ1-2; D may be TRBD1 (6 bases). Trimming removed 3 bases from V and 3 bases from J, with 11 bases in between. This CDR3 has 14 residues. The germline gives CDR1 LNHDA, CDR2 SQIVND (reference sequence).

The chain joins TRBV27 to TRBJ2-7; 7 nucleotides align to TRBD2. The CDR3 totals 15 residues. The J segment lost 3 bases and the V segment lost 0 bases, leaving 5 bases of the junction unmatched. Germline V lookup: CDR1 MNHEY, CDR2 SMNVEV (reference sequence). CDR3 nucleotide sequence: TGTGCCAGCAGTTTATCCCCTAGCGGCAACTACGAGCAGTACTTC. As protein: CASSLSPSGNYEQYF.

This clone was detected only a few times. J is TRBJ2-3 and V is TRBV4-3, with 10 bases identical to TRBD2. Germline CDR1 LGHNA, CDR2 YSLEER. The CDR3 is made up of 17 amino acids. The J segment lost 3 bases and the V segment lost 0 bases, leaving 6 bases of the junction unmatched. The CDR3 nucleotides read TGCGCCAGCAGCCAAGATTTTGAGCGGGGGGGGACAGATACGCAGTATTTT. It yields the protein CASSQDFERGGTDTQYF.

Regarding this clone: One end of the junction does not line up with germline, which may come from a read error. The V gene is TRBV5-5, the J gene TRBJ2-7, with TRBD1 identical over 8 bases. The V gene's germline CDR1 is SGHKS and CDR2 YYEKEE (reference sequence). CDR3 length equals 12 residues. The CDR3 protein is CTSSLTGGEQYF. CDR3 sequence (DNA): TGTACCAGCAGCTTAACAGGGGGCGAGCAGTACTTC.

The V and J genes are TRBV6-1 and TRBJ1-3; weak D call: TRBD1 (6 bases). Per germline, CDR1 MNHNS and CDR2 SASEGT. V lost 3 bases and J lost 4, with 16 bases in between. The CDR3 sequence is 16 residues long. CDR3 in amino acids: CASSDRGQREGNTIYF. The CDR3 DNA follows: TGTGCCAGCAGTGACCGCGGACAGCGGGAGGGAAACACCATATATTTT.

This chain connects TRBV21-1 to TRBJ2-1; the tabulated D call, TRBD2, remains unverified against the DNA. TRBV21-1 is shown as a pseudogene. The CDR3 runs 17 residues. The DNA of the CDR3 is TGTGCCAGCAGCAAAGGCCAGCGGGAGGGCCGAGGCAATGAGCAGTTCTTC. The encoded protein is CASSKGQREGRGNEQFF.

For this clone: One end of the junction fails to match germline, which may point to a read error. The chain links TRBV18 to TRBJ2-1, with D maybe TRBD1 (6 bases). This CDR3 is built from 15 residues. Germline V CDR1 and CDR2: KGHSH, LQKENI. CDR3 sequence reads: CASSPQDSSYNEQFF. In DNA form, the CDR3 reads TGTGCCAGCTCCCCACAGGACAGCTCCTACAATGAGCAGTTCTTC.

The chain links TRBV19 to TRBJ2-3; D perhaps matches TRBD2 (7 bases). Germline CDR1 is LNHDA and CDR2 is SQIVND (reference sequence). Trimming left V 3 bases short and J 9 bases short, with 22 bases between. The CDR3 spans 16 residues. CDR3 in DNA: TGTGCCAGTAGTATGGGTGGGGGGGCCACCACTGGCACGCAGTATTTT. Translating it yields CASSMGGGATTGTQYF. The full variable domain, in which reference TRBV19 and TRBJ2-3 provide the parts outside the CDR3, is DGGITQSPKYLFRKEGQNVTLSCEQNLNHDAMYWYRQDPGQGLRLIYYSQIVNDFQKGDIAEGYSVSREKKESFPLTVTSAQKNPTAFYLCASSMGGGATTGTQYFGPGTRLTVL.

The chain recombines TRBV5-1 with TRBJ1-4; TRBD1 matches at 8 bases. Germline CDR1 is SGHRS and CDR2 is YFSETQ. With V trimmed by 2 bases and J by 8 bases, 5 bases remained unmatched. The CDR3 covers 14 residues. The chain's CDR3 is CASSFGQGREKLFF. For the CDR3, the DNA is TGCGCCAGCAGCTTCGGACAGGGAAGGGAAAAACTGTTTTTT. The full variable domain, completed using reference TRBV5-1 and TRBJ1-4, is KAGVTQTPRYLIKTRGQQVTLSCSPISGHRSVSWYQQTPGQGLQFLFEYFSETQRNKGNFPGRFSGRQFSNSRSEMNVSTLELGDSALYLCASSFGQGREKLFFGSGTQLSVL.

The genes are TRBV27 and TRBJ1-2; D unresolved. CDR1 is MNHEY and CDR2 is SMNVEV in the germline V gene (reference sequence). The V end lost 0 bases, the J end lost 3 bases, and 14 bases lay between the germline ends. The CDR3 spans 16 residues. CDR3 bases: TGTGCCAGCAGTTTATCATACGTTTACCGGGACTATGGCTACACCTTC. It translates to CASSLSYVYRDYGYTF.

The chain has TRBV19 and TRBJ2-7; 8 bases fit TRBD2. V dropped 1 base and J dropped 0; count of bases not matched to a gene: 8. This CDR3 contains 17 residues. The germline gives CDR1 LNHDA, CDR2 SQIVND (reference sequence). CDR3 amino acids: CASSIGRAGGSSYEQYF. The CDR3 nucleotides read TGTGCCAGTAGTATAGGGAGGGCGGGAGGCTCCTCCTACGAGCAGTACTTC. Full variable domain (outside the CDR3, taken from reference TRBV19 and TRBJ2-7): DGGITQSPKYLFRKEGQNVTLSCEQNLNHDAMYWYRQDPGQGLRLIYYSQIVNDFQKGDIAEGYSVSREKKESFPLTVTSAQKNPTAFYLCASSIGRAGGSSYEQYFGPGTRLTVT.

The CDR3, as DNA: TGTGCCAGCAGTTTCAGGGGGCGTACCGGGGAGCTGTTTTTT. This encodes CASSFRGRTGELFF. The rearrangement uses TRBV28 and TRBJ2-2; 8 positions agree with TRBD1. The V gene's germline CDR1 is MDHEN and CDR2 SYDVKM. The CDR3 is made up of 14 amino acids. The V gene end was trimmed by 3 bases and the J gene end by 5 bases; junction bases not matched to a gene: 2.

The rearrangement uses TRBV28 and TRBJ2-5; 8 nucleotides line up with TRBD1. The CDR3 runs 16 residues. Germline values: CDR1 MDHEN, CDR2 SYDVKM. V was pared by 4 bases and J by 4 bases, with 11 bases of the junction left unmatched. CDR3 sequence (DNA): TGTGCCAGCAGTTCGATCCCAGGACAGGGCATAGAGACCCAGTACTTC. Amino acids: CASSSIPGQGIETQYF.